This T cell receptor (beta chain) was identified during a study of response to subunit inactivated influenza vaccine. General observations from the study: The authors suggested that few new T cells are recruited per seasonal influenza vaccination.

TCRdb passed the RT-PCR reads through MiXCR, listing each CDR3 protein once. The data contain over 800,000 distinct CDR3 sequences, 21% of them seen just once; the ten biggest clones take up roughly a tenth. This clonotype has only a few counts. The antigen remains unidentified. The germline V and J ends were trimmed by 7 bases and 1 base, with 10 bases remaining between them. The germline CDR1 and CDR2 sequences are ENHRY and SYGVKD. The CDR3 extends over 13 amino acids. The chain links TRBV10-3 to TRBJ1-1; no firm D call. The sequences come from PBMCs from blood, collected about 5 days after vaccination. The clonotype comes from a man in his forties or fifties who received an inactivated influenza vaccine. This CDR3 reads CAITRAQNTEAFF. The CDR3 DNA reads TGTGCCATCACGAGGGCGCAGAACACTGAAGCTTTCTTT.